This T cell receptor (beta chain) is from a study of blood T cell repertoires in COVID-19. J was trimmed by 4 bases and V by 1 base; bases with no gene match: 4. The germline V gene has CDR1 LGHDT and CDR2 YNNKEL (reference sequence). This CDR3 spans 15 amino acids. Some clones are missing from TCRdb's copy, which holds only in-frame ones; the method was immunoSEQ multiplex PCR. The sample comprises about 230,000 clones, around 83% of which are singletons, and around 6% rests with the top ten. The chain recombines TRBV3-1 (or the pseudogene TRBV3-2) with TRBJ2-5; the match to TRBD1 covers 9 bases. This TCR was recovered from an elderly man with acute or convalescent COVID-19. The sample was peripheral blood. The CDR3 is CASSQGGQGRETQYF. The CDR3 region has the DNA TGTGCCAGCAGCCAAGGGGGACAGGGCAGAGAGACCCAGTACTTC.